The next 23 T cell receptor beta chains were all read from a single sample in a study of tumor and adjacent non-tumor tissue in lung cancer (dated by TCRdb to the late 2010s). RNA was extracted from bulk unsorted tissue and checked for quality with a NanoDrop ND-1000 and an Agilent 2100. Distant non-tumor tissue taken more than 3 cm from the tumor edge was used as the normal lung sample. Libraries came from multiplex PCR. Instrument used: Illumina HiSeq 2500. TCRbeta libraries were constructed through three rounds of nested PCR with primers (Table S4) according to protocols adapted from ARM-PCR. Using fastp at Q25 and MiXCR, TCRdb reprocessed the public reads and kept productive beta chains. Every CDR3 protein is listed once, alongside the most common genes and DNA of its rows. The sample table shows tens of thousands of distinct CDR3 sequences, and around 80% are seen once. In total, the top ten clones hold about two fifths of the sample.

The material sequenced was distant non-tumor lung tissue. Source of these receptors: a man aged 65 to 85 with non-small cell lung cancer.

This clonotype was recorded a few times. The chain couples TRBV28 to TRBJ1-2; D is uncertain. V was shortened by 1 base and J by 4 bases, with 13 bases between the two germline ends. CDR1 is MDHEN and CDR2 is SYDVKM in the germline V gene. The CDR3 spans 15 residues. The CDR3 spells CASSLSKATGYGYTF. For the CDR3, the DNA is TGTGCCAGCAGTTTATCGAAAGCAACGGGCTATGGCTACACCTTC.

On this clonotype: Mismatch with germline at one junction end may stem from a read error. This chain connects TRBV6-5 to TRBJ1-2; D ambiguous. This CDR3 has 16 amino acids. Per the germline V gene, CDR1 is MNHEY and CDR2 is SVGAGI. CDR3 nucleotide sequence: TGTGCCCGCAGTTACTCACACAGACCCGTTAACTATGGCTACACCTTC. This gives the protein CARSYSHRPVNYGYTF.

This chain connects TRBV20-1 to TRBJ1-2; no reliable D call. Trimming removed 7 bases at V and 2 bases at J, with 11 bases between. There are 12 residues in the CDR3. Germline assignment: CDR1 DFQATT and CDR2 SNEGSKA (reference sequence). The CDR3 sequence is CSVSFSNYGYTF. CDR3 sequence (DNA): TGCAGTGTTAGCTTCTCAAACTATGGCTACACCTTC.

The chain uses TRBV4-3 and TRBJ1-5; D gene uncertain. The V and J ends lost 3 bases and 3 bases respectively, with 6 bases between them. CDR3 length equals 13 residues. Germline V lookup: CDR1 LGHNA, CDR2 YSLEER. The CDR3 loop reads CASSHHHNQPQHF. CDR3 DNA: TGCGCCAGCAGCCATCACCACAATCAGCCCCAGCATTTT.

With respect to this clonotype: One junction end does not reproduce the germline sequence, and a read error may be involved. This rearrangement joins TRBV29-1 to TRBJ2-5; D is unclear. Per the germline V gene, CDR1 is SQVTM and CDR2 is ANQGSEA. The CDR3 is made up of 13 amino acids. The CDR3 sequence is CGVADKFQETHYF. The DNA of the CDR3 is TGTGGCGTGGCCGACAAGTTCCAAGAGACCCACTACTTC.

With respect to this clonotype: A read error may account for a junction end that differs from germline. This sequence joins TRBV20-1 and TRBJ2-7; D is tentatively TRBD1 or TRBD2 (6 bases each). The CDR3 is made up of 16 amino acids. The germline gives CDR1 DFQATT, CDR2 SNEGSKA (reference sequence). Here the CDR3 reads CSARNPPGGGTYERYF. The CDR3 coding sequence is TGCAGTGCTAGGAATCCGCCCGGGGGCGGTACCTACGAGCGGTATTTC.

Remarks on this clonotype: Likely a read error: the CDR3 ends without its conserved phenylalanine or tryptophan. V usage is TRBV4-3 and J usage is TRBJ2-3; 7 bases match TRBD2. The CDR3 runs to 17 residues. Germline V lookup: CDR1 LGHNA, CDR2 YSLEER. The CDR3 bases are TGCGCGAGCAGCCAAGATGGGCCTTGCGGGAGAACAGATACGCAGTATTCT. Amino acid sequence: CASSQDGPCGRTDTQYS.

There are many counts of this clonotype. The V call is TRBV4-1, the J call TRBJ2-5; 7 bases are a match to TRBD1. The germline V gene has CDR1 MGHRA and CDR2 YSYEKL. The J segment lost 7 bases and the V segment lost 0 bases, leaving 8 bases of the junction unmatched. CDR3 length equals 15 residues. The CDR3 DNA sequence: TGCGCCAGCAGCCAAGATTTGACAGGGTCCGCGACCCAGTACTTC. It yields the protein CASSQDLTGSATQYF.

On this clonotype: This may be a read error: a much more frequent sequence differs by one nucleotide. This chain uses TRBV30 with TRBJ2-7; 8 bases agree with TRBD2. Germline assignment: CDR1 GTSNPN and CDR2 SVGIG (reference sequence). The CDR3 covers 13 residues. V lost 1 base, J lost 8 bases, and 7 bases stayed unmatched. The CDR3: CAWSAGLESKQYF. CDR3 coding DNA: TGTGCCTGGAGTGCGGGACTAGAGAGCAAGCAGTACTTC.

This clonotype was recorded once. The junction shows a germline mismatch at one end, possibly a read error. The chain joins TRBV11-2 to TRBJ1-1, with D possibly matching TRBD1 (5 bases). Germline lookup yields CDR1 SGHAT and CDR2 FQNNGV. The CDR3 is made up of 15 amino acids. The CDR3 loop reads CTSSPPNVWGNEAFF. CDR3 nucleotides: TGTACCAGCAGCCCCCCCAACGTTTGGGGCAATGAAGCTTTCTTT.

Comments on this clonotype: No conserved phenylalanine or tryptophan ends this CDR3, so it is likely a read error. The chain recombines TRBV6-6 with TRBJ1-2; D might be TRBD1 (5 bases). The ends were cut back, 6 bases at V and 7 bases at J, with 21 bases in the middle. The germline V gene has CDR1 MNHNY and CDR2 SVGAGI (reference sequence). The CDR3 contains 15 residues. The CDR3 sequence is CASSRRAGIGGGYTI. DNA of the CDR3: TGTGCCAGCAGCCGCAGGGCAGGGATAGGTGGTGGCTACACCATC.

This clonotype was detected only once. One junction end does not reproduce the germline sequence, and a read error may be involved. The chain has TRBV28 and TRBJ2-3; unclear D gene. This CDR3 spans 16 amino acids. The germline V gene encodes CDR1 MDHEN and CDR2 SYDVKM. Here the CDR3 reads CASSFSSWRGTNTQYF. CDR3 DNA sequence: TGTGCCAGCAGTTTCTCCAGCTGGAGAGGAACAAATACACAGTATTTT.

The chain links TRBV20-1 to TRBJ2-5; 10 bases align to TRBD1. There are 12 residues in the CDR3. Germline CDR1 is DFQATT and CDR2 is SNEGSKA (reference sequence). J was trimmed by 7 bases and V by 5 bases; bases with no gene match: 4. The CDR3 DNA sequence: TGCAGTGCTGCTGACAGGGGGCGGACCCAGTACTTC. Protein product: CSAADRGRTQYF.

The sample holds a few counts of this clonotype. V usage is TRBV11-2 and J usage is TRBJ1-2; D possibly corresponds to TRBD1 (5 bases). The CDR3 sequence is 13 residues long. Germline CDR1 and CDR2: SGHAT and FQNNGV. This CDR3 reads CDSSLDRRGGYTF. For the CDR3, the DNA is TGTGACAGTAGCTTAGATAGGAGGGGTGGCTACACCTTC.

A remark on this clonotype: A much more abundant neighbour one base away suggests this may be a read error. The V call is TRBV28, the J call TRBJ1-2, with TRBD1 matching over 9 bases. Germline loops: CDR1 MDHEN, CDR2 SYDVKM. This CDR3 is 17 amino acids long. V lost 10 bases to trimming and J lost 6 bases; unmatched junction nucleotides: 21. CDR3 DNA sequence: TGTGCCAACACCGCCGCCGGCCCCGGGACAGGGTATCATGGCTACACCTTC. Encoded protein: CANTAAGPGTGYHGYTF.

V usage is TRBV6-6 and J usage is TRBJ2-5; D unresolved. Germline assignment: CDR1 MNHNY and CDR2 SVGAGI (reference sequence). The CDR3 is made up of 12 amino acids. The CDR3 spells CTNRGVPETQYF. The CDR3 DNA is TGTACCAACAGAGGCGTTCCCGAGACCCAGTACTTC.

Concerning this clonotype itself: The junction does not match germline at one end; this may be a read error. The chain is built from TRBV7-8 and TRBJ2-7; TRBD1 agrees at 9 bases. The CDR3 is 16 residues long. The germline V gene encodes CDR1 SGHVS and CDR2 FQNEAQ. CDR3 sequence reads: CANSPVRGQGPYEQYF. The CDR3 region has the DNA TGTGCCAACAGCCCCGTTAGGGGACAGGGACCCTACGAGCAGTACTTC. The full variable domain, completed using reference TRBV7-8 and TRBJ2-7, is GAGVSQSPRYKVAKRGQDVALRCDPISGHVSLFWYQQALGQGPEFLTYFQNEAQLDKSGLPSDRFFAERPEGSVSTLKIQRTQQEDSAVYLCANSPVRGQGPYEQYFGPGTRLTVT.

The rearrangement uses TRBV28 and TRBJ1-6; D is unclear. The CDR3 is made up of 20 amino acids. With 5 bases removed from V and 5 bases from J, the gap between germline ends came to 28 bases. CDR1 is MDHEN and CDR2 is SYDVKM in the germline V gene. This CDR3 reads CASSPAWQFYHNFDNSPLHF. Written as DNA, the CDR3 is TGTGCCAGCAGTCCTGCCTGGCAATTTTATCATAACTTCGATAATTCACCCCTCCACTTT.

As regards this clonotype: A much larger clone is a single base away; this may be a read error. The chain recombines TRBV28 with TRBJ1-2, with D perhaps matching TRBD1 (6 bases). V shed 5 bases and J shed 8 bases, with 18 bases lying between them. This CDR3 contains 14 residues. Germline CDR1 and CDR2: MDHEN and SYDVKM. CDR3 in amino acids: CASSTTGRFTGYTF. CDR3 DNA: TGTGCCAGCAGTACGACAGGCAGATTTACAGGCTACACCTTC.

Points on this clonotype: A junction end diverges from the germline sequence, so it may reflect a read error. The chain recombines TRBV4-1 with TRBJ1-1, with D possibly being TRBD1 (5 bases). The length of the CDR3 is 13 residues. Germline lookup yields CDR1 MGHRA and CDR2 YSYEKL. CDR3 DNA: TGCGTCAGCAGCACCCAGGGTGGTACTGAAGCTTTCTTT. It yields the protein CVSSTQGGTEAFF.

With respect to this clonotype: This may arise from a read error, as a much more abundant clone is one base away. The J gene is TRBJ1-2, the V gene TRBV12-3 or TRBV12-4; D call uncertain. The CDR3 consists of 11 residues. Trimming stripped 4 bases from V and 10 bases from J, with 10 bases between. Here the CDR3 DNA reads TGTGCCAGCAGTTCAGGCGAAGACTACACCTTC. Translating it yields CASSSGEDYTF.

Turning to this clonotype: Mismatch with germline at one junction end may stem from a read error. The chain couples TRBV6-6 to TRBJ1-5; no clear D gene. The CDR3 contains 11 residues. CDR1 and CDR2 from the germline V gene are MNHNY and SVGAGI (reference sequence). The CDR3 nucleotides are TGTCCCAGCAGTTACTCGGAAGAACAGCACTTT. Its protein is CPSSYSEEQHF.

Comments on this clonotype: Lacking the conserved final phenylalanine or tryptophan, this CDR3 likely reflects a read error. The gene calls are TRBV5-4 and TRBJ2-7, with D possibly matching TRBD2 (6 bases). Germline CDR1 reads SGHNT; CDR2 reads YYREEE (reference sequence). CDR3 length: 15 residues. The CDR3 reads CAGTAYGTVTYDQYL. The CDR3 DNA sequence: TGTGCCGGAACGGCATACGGGACTGTAACCTACGACCAGTACCTC.